These T cell receptor beta chains were read from a single sample in a study of T cell responses to AZD1222 COVID-19 vaccine. The repertoire was sequenced with immunoSEQ multiplex PCR; TCRdb's copy has only in-frame clones and lacks some. There are 95,000 to 130,000 clones in the sample; around 94% occur only once, and 1.6% lies in the top ten. This specimen consisted of peripheral blood, obtained 28 days after the second AZD1222 dose. These receptors originate from an adult who received the AZD1222 COVID-19 vaccine. The CDR3 runs from the conserved cysteine through the conserved F or W. A D gene is named only where the DNA matches it firmly. Some rows have no size entry. The others give once, few or many, or a class for an expanded clone.

TRBV6-5	-	TRBJ1-1	TRBD1	TGTGCCAGCAGTTACTACAGGGGGGGAACTGAAGCTTTCTTT	CASSYYRGGTEAFF
TRBV7-8	-	TRBJ1-1	TRBD1	TGTGCCAGCAGCTTCCTCCGGGACAGCGATATGAACACTGAAGCTTTCTTT	CASSFLRDSDMNTEAFF
TRBV18	-	TRBJ1-3	-	TGTGCCAGCTCACCATTGAGGAGGATGGACACCATATATTTT	CASSPLRRMDTIYF
TRBV3-1/TRBV3-2	-	TRBJ2-1	-	TGTGCCAGCAGCCTCTGGGGTAATGAGCAGTTCTTC	CASSLWGNEQFF
TRBV7-3	-	TRBJ2-1	-	TGTGCCAGCAGCCAGCCTAGCAGCAATGAGCAGTTCTTC	CASSQPSSNEQFF
TRBV28	-	TRBJ1-3	-	TGTGCCAGCAGTTTACCACGAGGGACCTCTGGAAACACCATATATTTT	CASSLPRGTSGNTIYF
TRBV29-1	once	TRBJ2-3	TRBD2	TGCAGCGTTGGACTAGCGGGAGCAGATACGCAGTATTTT	CSVGLAGADTQYF
TRBV18	-	TRBJ1-6	-	TGTGCCAGCTCACCACGGACCGACTTGGGGACACCCCTCCACTTT	CASSPRTDLGTPLHF
TRBV28	-	TRBJ1-5	-	TGTGCCAGCAGTCCTACTCAGGGGCATAATCAGCCCCAGCATTTT	CASSPTQGHNQPQHF
TRBV19	once	TRBJ2-5	-	TGTGCCAGTAGTATAGGTTTTCCGGGCACCACCCAGTACTTC	CASSIGFPGTTQYF
TRBV24-1	-	TRBJ2-7	-	TGTGCCACCAGTGACGGTAACTACGAGCAGTACTTC	CATSDGNYEQYF
TRBV7-8	few	TRBJ2-2	-	TGTGCCAGCAGCTCGACAGCCTGGCCCGGGGAGCTGTTTTTT	CASSSTAWPGELFF
TRBV28	-	TRBJ1-1	-	TGTGCCAGCGGTCGTTTGGACACTGAAGCTTTCTTT	CASGRLDTEAFF
TRBV9	-	TRBJ2-3	TRBD2	TGTGCCAGCAGCAGAAGGACTAGCGGGAGTACGCAGTATTTT	CASSRRTSGSTQYF
TRBV10-3	-	TRBJ1-1	TRBD1	TGTGCCATCAGTGAGTCGAGGGGGCGAACTGAAGCTTTCTTT	CAISESRGRTEAFF
TRBV15	-	TRBJ2-1	-	TGTGCCACCAGCAGAGATCGGCCGAAATACAATGAGCAGTTCTTC	CATSRDRPKYNEQFF
TRBV4-1	-	TRBJ1-2	-	TGCGCCAGCAGCCAAGTAGAGGGGATCAAGGGCTATGGCTACACCTTC	CASSQVEGIKGYGYTF
TRBV5-6	-	TRBJ1-1	-	TGTGCCAGCAGTTACCGTGGGGCGTCTGGGTCCGCTGAAGCTTTCTTT	CASSYRGASGSAEAFF
TRBV5-1	-	TRBJ2-1	-	TGCGCCAGCAGCTTGGGGCGGGATACCGATGAGCAGTTCTTC	CASSLGRDTDEQFF
TRBV9	-	TRBJ2-3	TRBD2	TGTGCCAGCAGCGTAGACCTAGCGGGAGGGACAGATACGCAGTATTTT	CASSVDLAGGTDTQYF
TRBV27	-	TRBJ1-6	-	TGTGCCAGCACCGAGGCTACCTATAATTCACCCCTCCACTTT	CASTEATYNSPLHF
TRBV11-3	-	TRBJ2-2	TRBD1	TGTGCCAGCAGCGGAGGACCTTTGACAGGGCCCGGGGAGCTGTTTTTT	CASSGGPLTGPGELFF
TRBV4-2	-	TRBJ1-5	-	TGTGCCAGCAGCCAAGATGGATTGGGAGTCCCTGGAGGTCAGCCCCAGCATTTT	CASSQDGLGVPGGQPQHF
TRBV2	once	TRBJ1-4	-	TGTGCCAGCAGTGAGACAGCGTCAACTAATGAAAAACTGTTTTTT	CASSETASTNEKLFF
TRBV28	-	TRBJ2-5	-	TGTGCCAGCAGTTTGAACCTCCAAGAGACCCAGTACTTC	CASSLNLQETQYF
TRBV6-2/TRBV6-3	-	TRBJ2-1	TRBD2	TGTGCCAGCAGCCAACCTAGCGGGAGGTCCTACAATGAGCAGTTCTTC	CASSQPSGRSYNEQFF
TRBV27	-	TRBJ2-3	TRBD2	TGTGCCAGCAGTTTATTAGCGGGGGCGGATACGCAGTATTTT	CASSLLAGADTQYF
TRBV5-1	-	TRBJ2-1	-	TGCGCCAGCAGCTCCCGTTTGAGGCTGTACAATGAGCAGTTCTTC	CASSSRLRLYNEQFF
TRBV2	-	TRBJ2-2	TRBD1	TGTGCCAGCAGTGAGGGTCCAGGGGGAAATAGGACCGGGGAGCTGTTTTTT	CASSEGPGGNRTGELFF
TRBV29-1	-	TRBJ2-6	-	TGCAGCGTTACCCACTCTGGGGCCAACGTCCTGACTTTC	CSVTHSGANVLTF
TRBV19	-	TRBJ2-2	TRBD1	TGTGCCAGTACCCAAACTAAGGGGGCGCGAGGCGGGGAGCTGTTTTTT	CASTQTKGARGGELFF
TRBV24-1	-	TRBJ2-5	-	TGTGCCACCAGTGATTTGCCGTCAGCTGGTATCGGCGAGACCCAGTACTTC	CATSDLPSAGIGETQYF
TRBV7-3	-	TRBJ2-2	-	TGTGCCAGCAGCCCTTCCAGGGGCGCGGGCACCGGGGAGCTGTTTTTT	CASSPSRGAGTGELFF
TRBV7-9	-	TRBJ1-5	-	TGTGCCAGCAGCTTAGTGGGGGGAGAGGGCAATCAGCCCCAGCATTTT	CASSLVGGEGNQPQHF
TRBV28	-	TRBJ1-6	-	TGTGCCAGCAGTGCCTCCAGGGCCAGCTCCTATAATTCACCCCTCCACTTT	CASSASRASSYNSPLHF
TRBV7-2	-	TRBJ1-3	TRBD1	TGTGCCAGCAGCTTGCAGGGGGGTTTTGGAAACACCATATATTTT	CASSLQGGFGNTIYF
TRBV18	-	TRBJ1-3	TRBD1	TGTGCCAGCTCACCACCGGGACAGGGGGCAAACACCATATATTTT	CASSPPGQGANTIYF
TRBV3-1/TRBV3-2	-	TRBJ2-7	-	TGTGCCAGCAGCCGGGACAAAGACTACGAGCAGTACTTC	CASSRDKDYEQYF
TRBV19	-	TRBJ2-7	-	TGTGCCAGTAGACCCAGGACAGTCCCCTCCGAGCAGTACTTC	CASRPRTVPSEQYF
TRBV30	-	TRBJ2-5	TRBD1	TGTGCCTTCACGCAGGGGGCAGAGACCCAGTACTTC	CAFTQGAETQYF
TRBV10-3	-	TRBJ2-4	-	TGTGCCATCAGTGCGGGACTGGATCTTTTAGCCAAAAACATTCAGTACTTC	CAISAGLDLLAKNIQYF
TRBV27	-	TRBJ1-5	TRBD1	TGTGCCAGCAGTTTATCAGGACAGGGTAATCAGCCCCAGCATTTT	CASSLSGQGNQPQHF
TRBV20-1	-	TRBJ2-1	TRBD1	TGCAGTGCTAATGACTTGACCCGGGACAGGTACAATGAGCAGTTCTTC	CSANDLTRDRYNEQFF
TRBV28	-	TRBJ1-2	TRBD1	TGTGCCAGCAGTCCTGGACAGGGTGGCTATGGCTACACCTTC	CASSPGQGGYGYTF
TRBV23-1	once	TRBJ1-1	TRBD1	TGCGCCAGCAGTCAATCCCAGACAGGGTTACCCCTCGGCACTGAAGCTTTCTTT	CASSQSQTGLPLGTEAFF
TRBV7-9	-	TRBJ1-6	TRBD1	TGTGCCAGCAGCTCAGCCATCGACAGGGTACAGGGGAATTCACCCCTCCACTTT	CASSSAIDRVQGNSPLHF
TRBV4-1	-	TRBJ1-6	-	TGCGCCAGCAGCCAAGTTTCTGATCTCTTGTCACCCCTCCACTTT	CASSQVSDLLSPLHF
TRBV19	-	TRBJ2-1	TRBD2	TGTGCCAGTAACCGAAGGGGACTAGCGGGGTACAATGAGCAGTTCTTC	CASNRRGLAGYNEQFF
TRBV28	-	TRBJ2-7	TRBD2	TGTGCCAGCAGCCCTCGGCGGGACTACTACGAGCAGTACTTC	CASSPRRDYYEQYF
TRBV10-3	-	TRBJ1-2	TRBD1	TGTGCCATCAGTGAGTGGACAGGGGGCGCGTCTGGCTACACCTTC	CAISEWTGGASGYTF
TRBV3-1/TRBV3-2	-	TRBJ1-4	TRBD1	TGTGCCAGCAGCCCTGAGGACAGGGGGCTTGGGTCTAATGAAAAACTGTTTTTT	CASSPEDRGLGSNEKLFF
TRBV29-1	-	TRBJ1-2	TRBD1	TGCAGCGTGCCCGCGGGACAGTCTAACTATGGCTACACCTTC	CSVPAGQSNYGYTF
TRBV28	-	TRBJ2-1	-	TGTGCCAGCAGTTTTAGAAATGAGCAGTTCTTC	CASSFRNEQFF
TRBV10-3	-	TRBJ1-1	TRBD1	TGTGCCAGTCGACAGGGGGCCGGCACTGAAGCTTTCTTT	CASRQGAGTEAFF
TRBV19	-	TRBJ2-1	TRBD1	TGTGCCAGTAGCAAGTCCTCACACAGGGGGCTACGGAATGAGCAGTTCTTC	CASSKSSHRGLRNEQFF
TRBV9	-	TRBJ2-3	TRBD2	TGTGCCAGCAGCTCCAACCGACGGCGGGAGGGCCCTCCAGATACGCAGTATTTT	CASSSNRRREGPPDTQYF
TRBV6-1	-	TRBJ2-1	-	TGTGCCAGCAGTGAAGACATTAGCGGACACAATGAGCAGTTCTTC	CASSEDISGHNEQFF
TRBV2	-	TRBJ1-1	-	TGTGCCAGCACCACTGACAGTAGTAACACTGAAGCTTTCTTT	CASTTDSSNTEAFF
TRBV11-3	-	TRBJ2-3	TRBD1	TGTGCCAGCTCTATTGTACCGGGACAGGGATTCACAGATACGCAGTATTTT	CASSIVPGQGFTDTQYF
TRBV2	-	TRBJ2-1	TRBD2	TGTGCCAGCAGGAGACTAGCGGGAGTAGAGCACAATGAGCAGTTCTTC	CASRRLAGVEHNEQFF